Presented here are 9 T cell receptor beta chains from one specimen sequenced in a study of blood T cell repertoires in COVID-19. TCRdb's copy holds only in-frame clones and misses some; the assay was immunoSEQ multiplex PCR. The sample yields approximately 300,000 clones, 70% to 90% seen once. Sample: PBMCs or T cells enriched from blood (not recorded which). These receptors were taken from a woman aged 25 to 45 who had recovered from COVID-19.

V gene TRBV28 combines with J gene TRBJ1-2; a possible D gene is TRBD1 (5 bases). The CDR3 spans 13 residues. Germline V gene data show CDR1 as MDHEN and CDR2 as SYDVKM. The germline V and J ends were trimmed by 5 bases and 1 base, with 8 bases remaining between them. The CDR3 reads CASSPGGNYGYTF. CDR3 nucleotides: TGTGCCAGCAGTCCGGGGGGTAACTATGGCTACACCTTC.

The chain recombines TRBV12-3 or TRBV12-4 with TRBJ2-1; TRBD2 is a possible D gene (5 bases). The CDR3 length is 13 residues. V shed 6 bases and J shed 9 bases, with 15 bases lying between them. DNA of the CDR3: TGTGCCAGCAGGCCCCGGTCCGGGGTTGAGCAGTTCTTC. As protein: CASRPRSGVEQFF.

The rearrangement joins TRBV6-5 to TRBJ1-2, with D possibly matching TRBD1 (6 bases). The CDR3 is made up of 13 amino acids. V was shortened by 4 bases and J by 8 bases, with 14 bases between the two germline ends. Germline lookup yields CDR1 MNHEY and CDR2 SVGAGI. DNA of the CDR3: TGTGCCAGCAGTTTCACAGGGCTTTACGGCTACACCTTC. Translation: CASSFTGLYGYTF.

The V and J genes are TRBV6-5 and TRBJ2-7; weak D call: TRBD1 (6 bases). Trimming took 4 bases from V and 5 from J, leaving 21 bases between them. Germline V gene data show CDR1 as MNHEY and CDR2 as SVGAGI. The CDR3 extends over 16 amino acids. The CDR3 sequence: CASSLALIGAGDEQYF. In DNA form, the CDR3 reads TGTGCCAGCAGTTTGGCCCTCATAGGGGCAGGGGACGAGCAGTACTTC.

The genes are TRBV19 and TRBJ2-5; 7 bases align to TRBD1. The trim removed 5 bases at V and 2 bases at J, leaving 8 bases unmatched. Looked up from germline, CDR1 is LNHDA and CDR2 is SQIVND (reference sequence). The CDR3 is 15 amino acids. The CDR3 loop is CASSAAGTEQETQYF. The CDR3, as DNA: TGTGCCAGTAGTGCAGCCGGGACAGAACAAGAGACCCAGTACTTC.

The V gene is TRBV9, the J gene TRBJ2-2, with a weak D call TRBD2 (6 bases). The germline CDR1 and CDR2 sequences are SGDLS and YYNGEE. The V and J ends lost 3 bases and 0 bases respectively, with 9 bases between them. The CDR3 runs 15 residues. This chain's CDR3 is CASSATSTNTGELFF. For the CDR3, the DNA is TGTGCCAGCAGCGCGACTAGTACGAACACCGGGGAGCTGTTTTTT.

Concerning this clone itself: The junction differs from germline at one of its ends, possibly a read error. The rearrangement joins TRBV29-1 to TRBJ1-6; TRBD1 aligns across 8 bases. The CDR3 has 15 amino acids. Germline V gives CDR1 SQVTM, CDR2 ANQGSEA. CDR3 sequence: CSARQGFSDNSPLHF. The DNA of the CDR3 is TGCAGCGCCCGACAGGGGTTCTCCGATAATTCACCCCTCCACTTT. Full variable domain (rest looked up from reference TRBV29-1 and TRBJ1-6): SAVISQKPSRDICQRGTSLTIQCQVDSQVTMMFWYRQQPGQSLTLIATANQGSEATYESGFVIDKFPISRPNLTFSTLTVSNMSPEDSSIYLCSARQGFSDNSPLHFGNGTRLTVT.

This clone occurred a few times. V is TRBV4-3 and J is TRBJ1-5; maybe TRBD1 (5 bases). Germline loops: CDR1 LGHNA, CDR2 YSLEER. This CDR3 has 16 residues. V lost 0 bases, J lost 4 bases, and 13 bases lay in between. CDR3 DNA: TGCGCCAGCAGCCAAGAACTGGCAGGGTGGAATCAGCCCCAGCATTTT. Translating it yields CASSQELAGWNQPQHF.

This chain links TRBV6-5 with TRBJ1-4; no clear D gene. V was pared by 9 bases and J by 3 bases, with 11 bases between. Germline V gene data show CDR1 as MNHEY and CDR2 as SVGAGI. CDR3 length: 13 amino acids. The CDR3 reads CASSPEPNEKLFF. CDR3 DNA sequence: TGTGCCAGTTCCCCGGAGCCTAATGAAAAACTGTTTTTT.